This T cell receptor beta chain derives from a study of cytomegalovirus exposure and HLA in healthy donors. Nominally healthy donors provided the samples, though records likely missed some immune exposures. Comment on this clone: The target antigen is unknown.

PCR amplification relied on 60 Vbeta primers (plus 13 Jbeta primers). TCRdb's table, derived via immunoSEQ multiplex PCR, lists solely in-frame clones and lacks some. The sample comprises 110,000 to 150,000 clones, around three quarters of which are singletons, and around 2.5% rests with the top ten. Trimming shortened V by 8 bases and J by 7 bases, and 24 bases separated the two germline ends. CDR3 length equals 17 residues. Germline lookup yields CDR1 SNHLY and CDR2 FYNNEI. Overall study findings and caveats: Reportedly, fewer N-insertions than the approximately 650-donor mean appeared in an Asian-associated ancestry cluster in a later analysis.

This chain uses TRBV2 with TRBJ1-6; no definite D call. Sample: PBMCs. The source of this sequence is a woman aged 18-30 years in good health and CMV-seropositive. The CDR3 region has the DNA TGTGCCAGCGGCAGGAAGGTTGAAGACCCGGGAAATTCACCCCTCCACTTT. It translates to CASGRKVEDPGNSPLHF.